This TCR beta chain emerged from a study of T cell changes during pregnancy in multiple sclerosis. Data came from immunoSEQ multiplex PCR; TCRdb stores just in-frame clones and leaves some out. The sample lists about 74,000 clones, roughly 92% occurring once. Germline lookup yields CDR1 MGHRA and CDR2 YSYEKL. The CDR3 has 14 residues. Trimming at V came to 4 bases and at J to 1 base, leaving 1 base not matched to a gene. This chain joins TRBV4-1 and TRBJ1-1; 9 bases line up with TRBD1. This TCR was recovered from a female donor in good health, enrolled as a control in a pregnancy study. This specimen was peripheral blood, taken after pregnancy. The CDR3 protein is CASSPDRGNTEAFF. CDR3 in DNA: TGCGCCAGCAGCCCGGACAGGGGGAACACTGAAGCTTTCTTT.